This TCR beta chain was identified during a study of T cell responses to AZD1222 COVID-19 vaccine. General study points: In all cases, repertoires were sampled only after the peak T cell response. The CD4 TCRs associated with vaccination extended across spike and predominated at 160-218 and 743-854.

The CDR3 spans 14 residues. A note on this clone: What it recognizes is unknown.

Profiling relied on immunoSEQ multiplex PCR, and the TCRdb table lists in-frame clones only, not all of them. The sample holds approximately 150,000 clones, 94% seen once. The specimen comprised peripheral blood, sampled 28 days after the second AZD1222 dose. V is TRBV21-1 and J is TRBJ2-2; TRBD2 reflects the table's D call only, with no check against the DNA. TRBV21-1 is annotated as a pseudogene. The receptor comes from an adult who received the AZD1222 COVID-19 vaccine. The CDR3 DNA follows: TGTGCCAGCAGCACCCGGGTTAACACCGGGGAGCTGTTTTTT. Translated, it gives CASSTRVNTGELFF.